The clone carrying this TCR beta chain was detected many times. CDR3 regions were amplified by Arm-PCR using iRepertoire HTBI primers to build TCR beta libraries. Via MiXCR, TCRdb re-called the multiplex PCR reads, giving one row per CDR3 protein. In the table there are around 240,000 distinct CDR3 sequences, about 20% of which are singletons. The data originate from a study of regulatory T cells in long-lasting Graves disease. The time point was: newly diagnosed GD, antithyroid drugs for less than 3 months. The authors made the TCR library using RNA they extracted from PBMCs. Separately, the same data were catalogued under a study of T cells in Graves' hyperthyroidism and ophthalmopathy. As that study records: In the first-round RT-PCR of the TCR CDR3, the HTBI primer set was used.

The material was peripheral blood mononuclear cells (PBMCs), obtained at new diagnosis, from a patient treated with antithyroid drugs. The clonotype was recovered from a woman aged 25 to 39 with Graves disease.

The CDR3 is CASSQASRTSRVSTEAFF. For the CDR3, the DNA is TGCGCCAGCAGCCAAGCTTCCCGAACATCGAGGGTGAGCACTGAAGCTTTCTTT. V and J are TRBV4-1 and TRBJ1-1; D unclear. In germline, CDR1 is MGHRA, CDR2 YSYEKL. Between the trimmed V and J ends, which lost 1 base and 4 bases, there was a span of 22 bases. CDR3 size: 18 residues.